The present TCR beta chain was sequenced within a study of cytomegalovirus exposure and HLA in healthy donors. Study-wide findings and caveats: Cytomegalovirus status, reportedly, was diagnosed with high specificity and sensitivity by the classifier. Within the data, a cluster of highly shared sequence variants was likely a sequencing artifact.

The PCR ran on 60 Vbeta and 13 Jbeta primers. Generated by immunoSEQ multiplex PCR, the TCRdb table keeps only in-frame clones and is missing some. The data hold fewer than 150,000 clones, with 70% to 85% observed a single time. CDR1 is LGHNA, CDR2 YNFKEQ, per germline. V lost 3 bases and J lost 5; bases outside the gene matches: 7. The CDR3 runs to 14 residues. This clone came up once. Its antigen is unknown. The clonotype comes from a man aged 40-50 years in good health and CMV-seropositive. The sequenced material came from PBMCs. The chain joins TRBV4-2 to TRBJ2-7; 7 nucleotides match TRBD2. The CDR3 nucleotides are TGTGCCAGCAGCCATGGACTAGAGAGAGACGAGCAGTACTTC. Amino acid sequence: CASSHGLERDEQYF.